This T cell receptor (beta chain) was recovered during a study of blood T cell repertoires in COVID-19. In the authors' methods: From reference gene primer amplification, estimates of nucleated cell counts were derived. Sequencing was performed with immunoSEQ multiplex PCR; in TCRdb, only in-frame clones are kept and a portion is missing. The DNA was the basis for D and trimming; V, J and clone size are from that table. Here the sample spans about 220,000 clones, around 84% being singletons. Germline CDR1 and CDR2: SGHNT and YYREEE (reference sequence). The CDR3 is 14 amino acids. The V gene end was trimmed by 4 bases and the J gene end by 2 bases; junction bases not matched to a gene: 3.

The sample comprised peripheral blood. The chain uses TRBV5-4 and TRBJ2-3; TRBD1 matches 8 bases. This clonotype was obtained from a human donor in a cohort sampled during active COVID-19. CDR3 DNA: TGTGCCAGCAGCCGGACAGGGAACACAGATACGCAGTATTTT. As protein: CASSRTGNTDTQYF.